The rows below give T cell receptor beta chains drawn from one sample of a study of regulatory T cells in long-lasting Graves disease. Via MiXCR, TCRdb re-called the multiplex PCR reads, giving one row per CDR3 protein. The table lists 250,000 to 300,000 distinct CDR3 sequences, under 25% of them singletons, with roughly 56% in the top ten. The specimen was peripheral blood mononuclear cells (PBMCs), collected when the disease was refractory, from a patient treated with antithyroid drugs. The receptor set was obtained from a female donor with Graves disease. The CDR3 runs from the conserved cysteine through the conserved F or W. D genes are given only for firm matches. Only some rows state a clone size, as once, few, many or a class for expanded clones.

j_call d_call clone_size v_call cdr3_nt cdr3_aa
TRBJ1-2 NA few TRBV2 TGTGCCAGCAGTGAAAGGGGGGCCTCCGACTATGGCTACACCTTC CASSERGASDYGYTF
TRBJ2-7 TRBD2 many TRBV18 TGTGCCAGCTCATCCCCCAGTAGACTAGCCAGGGAGCAGTACTTC CASSSPSRLAREQYF
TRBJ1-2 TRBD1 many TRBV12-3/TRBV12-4 TGTGCCAGCACCCGGACAGGGGGCATGGGTGGCTACACCTTC CASTRTGGMGGYTF
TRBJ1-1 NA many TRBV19 TGTGCCAGTAGTATTGTGACGAGGAACACTGAAGCTTTCTTT CASSIVTRNTEAFF
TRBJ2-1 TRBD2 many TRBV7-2 TGTGCCAGCAGCCTACCGGGACTAGCGGGAGGTGTTGAGCAGTTCTTC CASSLPGLAGGVEQFF
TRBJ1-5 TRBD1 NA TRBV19 TGTGCCAGTAGTATCCAGGGGGTTACCGATCAGCCCCAGCATTTT CASSIQGVTDQPQHF
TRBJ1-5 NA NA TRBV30 TGTGCCTGGAGTGTACAATCGGCAGGTTCCCAGCCCCAGCATTTT CAWSVQSAGSQPQHF
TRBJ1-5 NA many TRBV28 TGTGCCAGCAATCTACTCAGGCAGCCCCAGCATTTT CASNLLRQPQHF
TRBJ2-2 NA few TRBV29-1 TGCAGCGTTGTGATACAAGGGAACACCGGGGAGCTGTTTTTT CSVVIQGNTGELFF
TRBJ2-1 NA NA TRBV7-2 TGTGCCAGCAGCTGGGGGACGTACAATGAGCAGTTCTTC CASSWGTYNEQFF
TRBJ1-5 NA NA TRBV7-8 TGTGCCAGCAGCCCCCAGGACGGGGGACGGAGCCAGCCCCAGCATTTT CASSPQDGGRSQPQHF
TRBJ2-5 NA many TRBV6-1 TGTGCCAGCTACAGGGTTGGACAAGAGACCCAGTACTTC CASYRVGQETQYF
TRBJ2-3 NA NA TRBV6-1 TGTGCCAGCAGTCCGTACGTCGCGCTTGGCACAGATACGCAGTATTTT CASSPYVALGTDTQYF
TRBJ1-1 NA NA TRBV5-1 TGCGCCAGCAGCTTACAGGGACTTGAAGCTTTCTTT CASSLQGLEAFF
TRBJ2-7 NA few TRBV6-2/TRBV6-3 TGTGCCAGCAGTTACTCGATTCTGGGGAGAAGTGACGAGCAGTACTTC CASSYSILGRSDEQYF
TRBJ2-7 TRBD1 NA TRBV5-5 TGTGCCAGCAGCTGGGGGACAGGAGACTACGAGCAGTACTTC CASSWGTGDYEQYF
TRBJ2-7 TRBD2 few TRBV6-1 TGTGCCAGCAGCCGGACTAGCGGGGGTCAGTACTTC CASSRTSGGQYF
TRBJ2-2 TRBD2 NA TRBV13 TGTGCCAGCAGCTCCGGGTGGGACTACCCGACCGGGGAGCTGTTTTTT CASSSGWDYPTGELFF
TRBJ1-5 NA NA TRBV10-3 TGTGCCATCAGAGACGGGCTAGGTCAGCCCCAGCATTTT CAIRDGLGQPQHF
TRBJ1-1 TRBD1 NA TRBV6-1 TGTGCCAGCAGACGAGAAGACGGGACAGAACATATGAACACTGAAGCTTTCTTT CASRREDGTEHMNTEAFF
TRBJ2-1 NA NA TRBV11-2 TGTGCCAGCAGCTCCTGGAATGAGCAGTTCTTC CASSSWNEQFF
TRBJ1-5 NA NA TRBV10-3 TGTGCCATCAGTGACGGGAATCAGCCCCAGCATTTT CAISDGNQPQHF
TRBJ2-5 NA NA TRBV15 TGTGCCACCAGCAGAGACAGGTCCAAGGAGACCCAGTACTTC CATSRDRSKETQYF
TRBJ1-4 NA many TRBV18 TGTGCCAGCTCACAACAGACTAATGAAAAACTGTTTTTT CASSQQTNEKLFF
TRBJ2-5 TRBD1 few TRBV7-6 TGTGCCAGCAGCTTCAATGAGGACAGGCGGGAGACCCAGTACTTC CASSFNEDRRETQYF
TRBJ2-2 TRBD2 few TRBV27 TGTGCCAGCAGTTCCTTCCTCGGTCGGGAGGCCACCGGGGAGCTGTTTTTT CASSSFLGREATGELFF
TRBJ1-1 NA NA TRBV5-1 TGCGCCAGCAGCTTAGGCCAGCCCCTAACTGAAGCTTTCTTT CASSLGQPLTEAFF
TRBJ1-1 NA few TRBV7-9 TGTGCCAGCAGCTTAGCCGAGAGTAACACTGAAGCTTTCTTT CASSLAESNTEAFF
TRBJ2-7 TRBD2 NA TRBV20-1 TGCAGTGCTAGAGAATGGGGGAGGGACTCCTACGAGCAGTACTTC CSAREWGRDSYEQYF
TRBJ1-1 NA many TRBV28 TGTGCCAGCAGTTGGGGGCTGAACACTGAAGCTTTCTTT CASSWGLNTEAFF
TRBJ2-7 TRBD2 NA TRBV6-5 TGTGCCAGCAGTTACGAGGGTGCTAGCGGGACGTTCTACGAGCAGTACTTC CASSYEGASGTFYEQYF
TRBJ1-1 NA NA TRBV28 TGTGCCAGCAGTTTGGCAGGGTCTAACACTGAAGCTTTCTTT CASSLAGSNTEAFF
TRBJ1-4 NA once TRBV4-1 TGCGCCAGCAGCCAAGGGGCCCAGCAAGGAGAAAAACTGTTTTTT CASSQGAQQGEKLFF
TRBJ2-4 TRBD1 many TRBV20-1 TGCAGTGCTCGACAGGGTGGGGACATTCAGTACTTC CSARQGGDIQYF
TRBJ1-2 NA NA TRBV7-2 TGTGCCAGCTCCAGGGACGCTAACTATGGCTACACCTTC CASSRDANYGYTF
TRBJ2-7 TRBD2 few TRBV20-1 TGCAGTGCTAGTCTGCGGGAGGGTTACTACGAGCAGTACTTC CSASLREGYYEQYF
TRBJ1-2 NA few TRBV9 TGTGCCAGCAGCGTAGCCACGGGGGTCTTACGCTACACCTTC CASSVATGVLRYTF
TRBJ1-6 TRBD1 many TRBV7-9 TGTGCCAGCAGCCGGCAGACAGGGGGAGATTCACCCCTCCACTTT CASSRQTGGDSPLHF
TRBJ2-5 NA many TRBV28 TGTGCCAGCAGTTTCTACCGGGCCCCAGGGAGGGAGACCCAGTACTTC CASSFYRAPGRETQYF
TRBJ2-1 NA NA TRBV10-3 TGTGCCATCAGTGAGTCAACGGGAGCTAGCTCCTACAATGAGCAGTTCTTC CAISESTGASSYNEQFF
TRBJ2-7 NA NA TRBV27 TGTGCCAGCAGGGGGACGGAGTTTTCCTACGAGCAGTACTTC CASRGTEFSYEQYF
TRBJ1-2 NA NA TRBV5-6 TGTGCCAGCAGTGAACAGGGTTGGGGCTACACCTTC CASSEQGWGYTF
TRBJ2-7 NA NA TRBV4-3 TGCGCCAGCAGCCAAGGGGGCCAGGGAACCTCCTACGAGCAGTACTTC CASSQGGQGTSYEQYF
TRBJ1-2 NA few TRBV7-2 TGTGCCAGCAGCTTAAACGGGGCTGACTATGGCTACACCTTC CASSLNGADYGYTF
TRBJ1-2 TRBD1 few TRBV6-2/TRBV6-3 TGTGCCAGCAGTTACTCTGGACAGGAGAGAGGCTACACCTTC CASSYSGQERGYTF
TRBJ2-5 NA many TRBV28 TGTGCCAGCAGCCCCGCCCCGGGGGAGACCCAGTACTTC CASSPAPGETQYF
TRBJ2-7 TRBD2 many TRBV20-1 TGCAGTGCTAGAGTGGTGACGTTTGGGAGGGCCACGTACGAGCAGTACTTC CSARVVTFGRATYEQYF